These 23 T cell receptor beta chains were sequenced from one sample in a study of T-cell memory formation after mild COVID-19. TCRdb used MiXCR to reprocess the 5' RACE reads, holding one entry per CDR3 protein. Seen here are around 35,000 distinct CDR3 sequences, about 7.3% observed once, and the top ten hold just under 30%. The material sequenced was PBMCs or a T cell subset sorted from them (not recorded which). The source is a man aged 18 to 30 who had mild COVID-19 (a few samples of this study predate the infection). Cell type and time point are not known.

The rearrangement uses TRBV27 and TRBJ2-7; no firm D call. Germline CDR1 MNHEY, CDR2 SMNVEV (reference sequence). This CDR3 spans 10 amino acids. V shed 8 bases and J shed 2 bases, with 4 bases lying between them. The CDR3 here is CASGPYEQYF. The CDR3 region has the DNA TGTGCCAGCGGCCCCTACGAGCAGTACTTC.

The chain joins TRBV2 to TRBJ1-2, with 11 nucleotides matching TRBD1. This CDR3 region has 14 residues. The germline gives CDR1 SNHLY, CDR2 FYNNEI. V shed 7 bases and J 4 bases; nucleotides not matched to a gene: 5. The CDR3 protein is CASMPGQGGYGYTF. CDR3 sequence (DNA): TGTGCCAGCATGCCGGGACAGGGGGGCTATGGCTACACCTTC.

This clonotype was counted at least ten times. The rearrangement uses TRBV5-1 and TRBJ1-2, with 7 nucleotides matching TRBD1. Germline loops: CDR1 SGHRS, CDR2 YFSETQ. The CDR3 is made up of 14 amino acids. V gave up 4 bases and J gave up 5 bases; unmatched junction bases: 8. CDR3 bases: TGCGCCAGCAGCCCAGGACAGGCCCTTTATGGCTACACCTTC. Amino acids: CASSPGQALYGYTF.

This clonotype was detected many times. The gene calls are TRBV6-1 and TRBJ1-2; no reliable D call. This CDR3 has 11 residues. The V end was cut by 8 bases, the J end by 11 bases, with 15 bases between. Germline assignment: CDR1 MNHNS and CDR2 SASEGT. The CDR3 DNA reads as TGTGCCAGCGCTGAAAACTTGGCGTACACCTTC. It specifies CASAENLAYTF.

This clonotype came up many times. The chain uses TRBV7-2 and TRBJ2-1; 8 nucleotides line up with TRBD1. V gave up 5 bases and J gave up 6 bases; unmatched junction bases: 12. The V gene's germline CDR1 is SGHTA and CDR2 FQGNSA. There are 16 residues in the CDR3. The CDR3: CASSDQPTGTGNEQFF. In DNA, the CDR3 is TGTGCCAGCAGCGACCAGCCAACAGGGACAGGCAATGAGCAGTTCTTC.

In its sample, this clonotype was seen many times. The chain is built from TRBV5-6 and TRBJ2-1; D may be TRBD1 or TRBD2 (5 bases each). Germline V gene lookup returns CDR1 SGHDT and CDR2 YYEEEE. CDR3 size: 13 residues. V lost 6 bases to trimming and J lost 10 bases, with 17 bases between them. The CDR3 sequence is CASTPPGPREQFF. CDR3 DNA sequence: TGTGCCAGCACCCCCCCGGGGCCCCGGGAGCAGTTCTTC. Drawing the rest from reference TRBV5-6 and TRBJ2-1, the complete variable domain is DAGVTQSPTHLIKTRGQQVTLRCSPKSGHDTVSWYQQALGQGPQFIFQYYEEEERQRGNFPDRFSGHQFPNYSSELNVNALLLGDSALYLCASTPPGPREQFFGPGTRLTVL.

This clonotype was seen ten or more times. V and J are TRBV7-6 and TRBJ2-7, with D perhaps matching TRBD1 or TRBD2 (5 bases each). The CDR3 sequence is 13 residues long. Trimming took 6 bases from V and 0 from J, leaving 9 bases between them. Germline CDR1 reads SGHVS; CDR2 reads FNYEAQ. CDR3 in amino acids: CASRDGTSYEQYF. The CDR3 region has the DNA TGTGCCAGCAGGGACGGGACCTCCTACGAGCAGTACTTC.

This clonotype was detected ten times or more. CDR3 coding DNA: TGCGCCAGCAGCAGGTCTTGGGACAGCGAGCAGTACTTC. Its translation is CASSRSWDSEQYF. The V call is TRBV5-1, the J call TRBJ2-7; TRBD1 matches 7 bases. Germline V lookup: CDR1 SGHRS, CDR2 YFSETQ. The V and J ends lost 4 bases and 6 bases, in that order; junction bases with no gene match: 7. This CDR3 has 13 amino acids.

This clonotype was counted at least ten times. V and J are TRBV24-1 and TRBJ2-1; D might be TRBD2 (6 bases). The CDR3 is 13 amino acids. CDR1 is KGHDR, CDR2 SFDVKD, per germline. Trimming took 7 bases from V and 6 from J, leaving 12 bases between them. CDR3 nucleotide sequence: TGTGCCACCAGCAGATCTAGCGTCAATGAGCAGTTCTTC. It is translated as CATSRSSVNEQFF.

This clonotype was counted ten times or more. The chain joins TRBV20-1 to TRBJ1-2; D is undetermined. V lost 6 bases to trimming and J lost 2 bases, with 7 bases between them. This CDR3 is 11 amino acids long. The germline V gene has CDR1 DFQATT and CDR2 SNEGSKA (reference sequence). The CDR3 nucleotides read TGCAGTGCGACCGACAACTATGGCTACACCTTC. Encoded protein: CSATDNYGYTF.

This clonotype was observed a few times. The chain joins TRBV14 to TRBJ1-5; TRBD1 agrees at 9 bases. The V gene end was trimmed by 1 base and the J gene end by 3 bases; junction bases not matched to a gene: 10. The CDR3 loop spans 18 amino acids. CDR1 is SGHDN, CDR2 FVKESK, per germline. DNA of the CDR3: TGTGCCAGCAGCCAAGCACCACCACGGGACAGGGTCAATCAGCCCCAGCATTTT. This encodes CASSQAPPRDRVNQPQHF.

Many counts were recorded for this clonotype. This chain joins TRBV28 and TRBJ2-3, with D hard to call. Germline V gene lookup returns CDR1 MDHEN and CDR2 SYDVKM. Trimming cost V 6 bases and J 2 bases, with 15 bases left between them. The CDR3 is 15 amino acids. The CDR3 is CASSSPRWDTDTQYF. CDR3 coding DNA: TGTGCCAGCAGCTCGCCGAGGTGGGACACAGATACGCAGTATTTT.

This clonotype was recorded many times. The V call is TRBV12-3 or TRBV12-4, the J call TRBJ2-7; 9 bases map to TRBD2. After removal of 5 bases from V and 2 bases from J, the junction contained 7 bases not matched to a gene. The length of the CDR3 is 15 residues. CDR3 DNA: TGTGCCAGCAGTCGAGCGGGGGGCCCCGCCTACGAGCAGTACTTC. Protein product: CASSRAGGPAYEQYF.

This clonotype was found many times. V and J are TRBV18 and TRBJ1-1; the D is unclear. Trimming removed 3 bases from V and 0 bases from J, with 5 bases in between. Per the germline V gene, CDR1 is KGHSH and CDR2 is LQKENI. The CDR3 is 13 residues long. Here the CDR3 DNA reads TGTGCCAGCTCACCGCAGGTGAACACTGAAGCTTTCTTT. Amino acid sequence: CASSPQVNTEAFF.

The sample holds a few counts of this clonotype. The chain carries TRBV6-1 and TRBJ1-1; D unresolved. Germline V gives CDR1 MNHNS, CDR2 SASEGT. The CDR3 runs to 14 residues. Trimming removed 4 bases at V and 0 bases at J, with 9 bases between. The CDR3 DNA sequence: TGTGCCAGCAGTGGCCGGAGGATGAACACTGAAGCTTTCTTT. Its translation: CASSGRRMNTEAFF.

This clonotype was detected ten times or more. DNA of the CDR3: TGTGCCAGCAGCTTGGCGGGAGCTTCCTACAATGAGCAGTTCTTC. Protein sequence: CASSLAGASYNEQFF. This chain connects TRBV7-3 to TRBJ2-1; TRBD2 matches at 7 bases. V was clipped by 3 bases and J by 1 base; unmatched bases: 3. CDR3 length equals 15 residues. CDR1 and CDR2 from the germline V gene are SGHTA and FQGTGA. Together with reference TRBV7-3 and TRBJ2-1, the CDR3 gives the full variable domain: GAGVSQTPSNKVTEKGKYVELRCDPISGHTALYWYRQSLGQGPEFLIYFQGTGAADDSGLPNDRFFAVRPEGSVSTLKIQRTERGDSAVYLCASSLAGASYNEQFFGPGTRLTVL.

The CDR3 coding sequence is TGCACCAGCAGCCAAGATTATCAGGTAGAAGAGACCCAGTACTTC. It is translated as CTSSQDYQVEETQYF. This chain joins TRBV1 and TRBJ2-5. TRBV1 is flagged as a pseudogene. This CDR3 spans 15 amino acids.

This clonotype was picked up many times. This chain uses TRBV4-3 with TRBJ2-1; 8 bases map to TRBD2. The ends lost 3 bases at V and 0 bases at J; junction bases unmatched: 1. The CDR3 consists of 15 residues. The germline gives CDR1 LGHNA, CDR2 YSLEER. CDR3 in DNA: TGCGCCAGCAGCCAGGGACTAGACTCCTACAATGAGCAGTTCTTC. Protein sequence: CASSQGLDSYNEQFF.

This clonotype occurred many times. The chain links TRBV11-2 to TRBJ2-6; weak D call: TRBD2 (6 bases). The V end lost 4 bases, the J end lost 0 bases, and 19 bases lay between the germline ends. The CDR3 runs 19 residues. Germline CDR1 SGHAT, CDR2 FQNNGV. CDR3 nucleotide sequence: TGTGCCAGCAGCTCGCCTAGGGTAATCGGGGGCTCTGGGGCCAACGTCCTGACTTTC. It translates to CASSSPRVIGGSGANVLTF.

This clonotype has ten or more counts. The V call is TRBV5-1, the J call TRBJ2-3; 8 bases agree with TRBD2. The CDR3 is made up of 15 amino acids. The J segment lost 1 base and the V segment lost 1 base, leaving 2 bases of the junction unmatched. Per the germline V gene, CDR1 is SGHRS and CDR2 is YFSETQ. CDR3 sequence reads: CASSLQRGRTDTQYF. As DNA, the CDR3 is TGCGCCAGCAGCTTGCAGCGGGGGCGCACAGATACGCAGTATTTT.

This clonotype came up many times. The rearrangement links TRBV6-2 or TRBV6-3 to TRBJ1-5; possibly TRBD1 for D (5 bases). The CDR3 is 15 residues long. With 3 bases removed from V and 4 bases from J, the gap between germline ends came to 13 bases. CDR1 and CDR2 (germline): MNHEY, SVGEGT. As DNA, the CDR3 is TGTGCCAGCAGTTATTGGGGGAACCTGAATCAGCCCCAGCATTTT. It yields the protein CASSYWGNLNQPQHF.

This clonotype appeared many times. The chain has TRBV5-1 and TRBJ1-1, with 7 bases aligning to TRBD1. CDR1 is SGHRS, CDR2 YFSETQ, per germline. V lost 4 bases, J lost 0 bases, and 9 bases stayed unmatched. The CDR3 covers 16 residues. For the CDR3, the DNA is TGCGCCAGCAGCCTCTCCGGGACAGCTATGAACACTGAAGCTTTCTTT. Translating gives CASSLSGTAMNTEAFF.

This clonotype was recorded at least ten times. The chain carries TRBV6-5 and TRBJ2-7; D possibly matches TRBD1 or TRBD2 (6 bases each). Looked up from germline, CDR1 is MNHEY and CDR2 is SVGAGI. This CDR3 has 11 amino acids. Trimming took off 9 bases at V and 2 bases at J, with 8 bases between the two ends. The CDR3 bases are TGTGCCAGGCGGGACACCTACGAGCAGTACGTC. Its protein is CARRDTYEQYV.